This T cell receptor beta chain came from a study of blood T cell repertoires in COVID-19. Turning to the study itself: Sites across the United States, Italy and Spain contributed samples from acute and convalescent COVID-19. PBMCs, B-cell-depleted T cells, or T cells provided the cDNA or gDNA that made up the material.

Original processing methods: Reference gene primer amplification yielded estimated nucleated cell counts. The data were produced by immunoSEQ multiplex PCR, yet TCRdb's version contains in-frame clones alone and is incomplete. Clone size and the V and J calls come from that table; the DNA yielded D and trimming. The data contain around 160,000 clones, approximately 87% of them singletons. The germline gives CDR1 SGHRS, CDR2 YFSETQ. Trimming took off 1 base at V and 3 bases at J, with 11 bases between the two ends. CDR3 length equals 15 residues. Seattle enrolled patients during active infection and tracked them longitudinally.

This sequence originates from a woman in her 70s with COVID-19, enrolled during active disease. Sample: peripheral blood. The rearrangement joins TRBV5-1 to TRBJ1-5; D gene unclear. The CDR3 region is CASSLRGGHNQPQHF. CDR3 sequence (DNA): TGCGCCAGCAGCTTGCGTGGAGGTCACAATCAGCCCCAGCATTTT.